What follows describes a single TCR beta chain. Profiled with immunoSEQ multiplex PCR; TCRdb holds only in-frame clones, not every one. The table shows some 2.3 million clones, with about 92% occurring only once. V was trimmed by 1 base and J by 9 bases, leaving 7 bases between them. The CDR3 covers 11 residues. Germline CDR1 DFQATT, CDR2 SNEGSKA (reference sequence). The data derive from a study of shared clonotypes between healthy human individuals. This TCR came from a man between 18 and 35 years old in good health. Some clones in this sample may be carry-over from other donors' samples. The chain joins TRBV20-1 to TRBJ2-4; D unresolved. Sequencing was carried out using naive CD4+ T cells from PBMCs. Noted subset: CD45RA+ positively selected. The CDR3 loop reads CSARGVGIQYF. Written as DNA, the CDR3 is TGCAGTGCTAGAGGAGTCGGCATTCAGTACTTC.